The 13 T cell receptor beta chains listed next were all sequenced from one sample in a study of T-cell reconstitution after alpha-beta-depleted transplantation in children (dated by TCRdb to 2016 to 2018). Libraries came from PCR. Instrument used: Illumina HiSeq 2500. To normalize quantification of the TCRbeta repertoire, the TCR libraries were built with molecular barcoding that relied on unique molecular identifiers. Clones were called with MiXCR by TCRdb after fastp trimmed the public reads at Q25, and only in-frame beta chains were retained. All rows with the same CDR3 protein become a single entry with the most common DNA and genes. In all, the sample holds around 370,000 distinct CDR3 sequences, and around 15% of those were seen once. The top ten clones comprise 35% to 50% of the sample. Reading the label with the study, this specimen's treatment or condition is: allogeneic hematopoietic cell transplantation with graft depleted of TCRalphabeta T cells and CD19 B cells.

The sample was PBMCs, mostly from graft donor cells, taken 360 days after TCRalphabeta/CD19-depleted stem cell transplant. Source of these receptors: a male patient aged 2-15 years who had a stem cell transplant for acute lymphoblastic leukemia, so the T cells may come from the graft donor.

This chain connects TRBV12-3 or TRBV12-4 to TRBJ2-3; 7 bases line up with TRBD1. Unmatched junction bases numbered 9, after V lost 2 bases and J lost 7 bases. The CDR3 extends over 15 amino acids. The CDR3 protein is CASSLSRAGGHTQYF. The DNA for the CDR3 is TGTGCCAGCAGTTTATCCCGGGCAGGGGGACATACGCAGTATTTT.

V gene TRBV7-9 combines with J gene TRBJ2-7; D not certain. V was cut by 11 bases and J by 0 bases, with 11 bases left in between. Germline V gene data show CDR1 as SEHNR and CDR2 as FQNEAQ (reference sequence). This CDR3 contains 12 residues. This CDR3 reads CASGPSSYEQYF. The CDR3 nucleotides read TGTGCCTCTGGACCAAGCTCCTACGAGCAGTACTTC.

The sample holds a few counts of this clonotype. V gene TRBV28 combines with J gene TRBJ2-5; no definite D call. V was pared by 6 bases and J by 3 bases, with 23 bases between. This CDR3 comprises 17 residues. Germline CDR1 is MDHEN and CDR2 is SYDVKM. The DNA of the CDR3 is TGTGCCAGCAGCCCCCTGTTGGGAACCTCACCCGAAGAGACCCAGTACTTC. Encoded protein: CASSPLLGTSPEETQYF.

This clonotype has ten or more counts. This chain connects TRBV27 to TRBJ2-5; 10 bases are a match to TRBD2. Germline V gene lookup returns CDR1 MNHEY and CDR2 SMNVEV (reference sequence). The CDR3 is 18 residues long. Trimming at V came to 6 bases and at J to 0 bases, leaving 13 bases not matched to a gene. The CDR3 nucleotides are TGTGCCAGCAGACCATACATAGCGGGAGGCCGATACCAAGAGACCCAGTACTTC. Translated: CASRPYIAGGRYQETQYF.

This clonotype occurred a few times. The J gene is TRBJ2-2, the V gene TRBV11-2; D ambiguous. From germline, CDR1 is SGHAT and CDR2 FQNNGV. The CDR3 has 14 amino acids. V was pared by 2 bases and J by 4 bases, with 8 bases between. The DNA for the CDR3 is TGTGCCAGCAGCTTATATAGGTCCACCGGGGAGCTGTTTTTT. Amino acids: CASSLYRSTGELFF.

There are a few counts of this clonotype. In DNA, the CDR3 is TGTGCCAGCAGCTCAGGGACAGGGATGAACTTCTTT. Its protein is CASSSGTGMNFF. The V gene is TRBV7-8, the J gene TRBJ1-1; 9 nucleotides line up with TRBD1. V lost 4 bases to trimming and J lost 14 bases; unmatched junction nucleotides: 8. Germline CDR1 SGHVS, CDR2 FQNEAQ. CDR3 length: 12 amino acids.

The chain is built from TRBV10-3 and TRBJ1-1; perhaps TRBD1 as D (5 bases). CDR1 is ENHRY and CDR2 is SYGVKD in the germline V gene. Trimming left V 5 bases short and J 1 base short, with 11 bases between. The CDR3 is made up of 14 amino acids. Here the CDR3 reads CAISSKTGNTEAFF. DNA of the CDR3: TGTGCCATCAGTTCTAAAACAGGGAACACTGAAGCTTTCTTT.

The chain uses TRBV6-4 and TRBJ2-1; D may correspond to TRBD1 or TRBD2 (5 bases each). Germline V gives CDR1 MRHNA, CDR2 SNTAGT. Deletions cut 5 bases from V and 8 bases from J, with 13 bases between. The CDR3 is 13 residues long. CDR3 sequence: CASSWGPGDEQFF. The CDR3 bases are TGTGCCAGCAGTTGGGGACCCGGCGATGAGCAGTTCTTC.

This clonotype came up many times. This chain connects TRBV12-3 or TRBV12-4 to TRBJ2-5; possibly TRBD1 for D (6 bases). Deletions cut 3 bases from V and 4 bases from J, with 9 bases between. The CDR3 loop spans 13 amino acids. CDR3 in amino acids: CASSFTGRETQYF. Here the CDR3 DNA reads TGTGCCAGCAGTTTTACAGGGCGAGAGACCCAGTACTTC.

In its sample, this clonotype was seen many times. The chain carries TRBV5-1 and TRBJ2-1; D not certain. V was clipped by 2 bases and J by 9 bases, with 15 bases between them. The length of the CDR3 is 14 residues. Per the germline V gene, CDR1 is SGHRS and CDR2 is YFSETQ. CDR3 sequence (DNA): TGCGCCAGCAGCTTAGTTATCAGTTCCAGTGAGCAGTTCTTC. Translating it yields CASSLVISSSEQFF.

J is TRBJ2-7 and V is TRBV29-1; D gene ambiguous. V was pared by 4 bases and J by 0 bases, with 7 bases between. Germline V gene data show CDR1 as SQVTM and CDR2 as ANQGSEA. The CDR3 covers 12 residues. This CDR3 is CSVGPYSYEQYF. The DNA for the CDR3 is TGCAGCGTTGGGCCGTACTCCTACGAGCAGTACTTC.

This clonotype was seen only a few times. The CDR3 DNA sequence: TGTGCCAGCTCACCGATGGACCCTAAACGTGAGCAGTTCTTC. Translated: CASSPMDPKREQFF. V gene TRBV18 combines with J gene TRBJ2-1; D gene unclear. CDR1 KGHSH and CDR2 LQKENI come from the germline V gene. The CDR3 totals 14 residues. The germline V and J ends were trimmed by 3 bases and 9 bases, with 15 bases remaining between them.

The chain is built from TRBV20-1 and TRBJ2-7, with 11 bases lining up with TRBD2. V was pared by 2 bases and J by 3 bases, with 3 bases of the junction left unmatched. This CDR3 is built from 14 residues. Germline values: CDR1 DFQATT, CDR2 SNEGSKA (reference sequence). In DNA, the CDR3 is TGCAGTGCTAGATTAGCGGGAGGGATCTACGAGCAGTACTTC. It encodes CSARLAGGIYEQYF.